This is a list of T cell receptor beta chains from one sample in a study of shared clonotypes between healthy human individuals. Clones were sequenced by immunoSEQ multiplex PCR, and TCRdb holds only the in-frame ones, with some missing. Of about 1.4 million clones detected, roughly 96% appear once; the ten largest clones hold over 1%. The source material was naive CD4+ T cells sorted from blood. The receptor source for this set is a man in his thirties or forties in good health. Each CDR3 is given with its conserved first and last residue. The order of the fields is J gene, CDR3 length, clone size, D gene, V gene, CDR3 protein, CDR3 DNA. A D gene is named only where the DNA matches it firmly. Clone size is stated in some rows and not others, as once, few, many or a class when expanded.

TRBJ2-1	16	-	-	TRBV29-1	CSVVQNRDRDPNEQFF	TGCAGCGTTGTTCAAAACCGGGACCGCGACCCAAATGAGCAGTTCTTC
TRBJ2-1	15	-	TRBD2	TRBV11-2	CASSQLAGVLNEQFF	TGTGCCAGCAGCCAACTAGCGGGAGTACTCAATGAGCAGTTCTTC
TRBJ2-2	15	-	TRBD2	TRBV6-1	CASSESSGGTGELFF	TGTGCCAGCAGTGAATCTAGCGGGGGGACCGGGGAGCTGTTTTTT
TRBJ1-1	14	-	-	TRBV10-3	CAISELGLNTEAFF	TGTGCCATCAGCGAGCTAGGCCTGAACACTGAAGCTTTCTTT
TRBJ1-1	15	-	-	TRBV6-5	CASSPTGPRNTEAFF	TGTGCCAGCAGCCCGACCGGACCCAGGAACACTGAAGCTTTCTTT
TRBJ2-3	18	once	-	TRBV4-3	CASSQPPARSDGTDTQYF	TGCGCCAGCAGCCAACCTCCTGCTAGGTCAGATGGCACAGATACGCAGTATTTT
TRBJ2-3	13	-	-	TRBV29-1	CSVRGSGRDTQYF	TGCAGCGTTCGGGGGTCGGGTAGAGATACGCAGTATTTT
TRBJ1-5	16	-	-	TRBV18	CASSPISTGPNQPQHF	TGTGCCAGCTCACCAATAAGCACAGGTCCAAATCAGCCCCAGCATTTT
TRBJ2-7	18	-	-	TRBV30	CAWSSPTEPTKTPYEQYF	TGTGCCTGGAGTTCGCCGACAGAACCAACTAAAACGCCCTACGAGCAGTACTTC
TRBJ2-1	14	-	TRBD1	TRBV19	CASSVQGPNNEQFF	TGTGCCAGTAGTGTACAGGGGCCGAACAATGAGCAGTTCTTC
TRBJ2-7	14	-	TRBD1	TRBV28	CASSLPGQVVEQYF	TGTGCCAGCAGTTTGCCGGGACAGGTGGTCGAGCAGTACTTC
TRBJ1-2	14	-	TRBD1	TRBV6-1	CASNPGTGSYGYTF	TGTGCCAGCAACCCCGGGACAGGTTCCTATGGCTACACCTTC
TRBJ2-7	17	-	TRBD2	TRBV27	CASSLRRTSGRGYEQYF	TGTGCCAGCAGTCTTAGAAGGACTAGCGGGAGAGGGTACGAGCAGTACTTC
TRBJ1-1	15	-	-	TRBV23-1	CASRCGGSMNTEAFF	TGCGCCAGCCGATGCGGGGGGTCCATGAACACTGAAGCTTTCTTT
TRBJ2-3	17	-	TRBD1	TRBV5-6	CASSSTRTGTGTDTQYF	TGTGCCAGCAGTTCGACCCGGACAGGGACTGGCACAGATACGCAGTATTTT
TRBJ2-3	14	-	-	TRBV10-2	CASSRRAMTDTQYF	TGCGCCAGCAGTAGGCGCGCCATGACAGATACGCAGTATTTT
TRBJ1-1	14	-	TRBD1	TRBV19	CATGQGGWNTEAFF	TGTGCCACTGGACAGGGGGGCTGGAACACTGAAGCTTTCTTT
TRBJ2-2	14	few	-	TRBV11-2	CASSLVGNTGELFF	TGTGCCAGCAGCTTAGTGGGGAACACCGGGGAGCTGTTTTTT
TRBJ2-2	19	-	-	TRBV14	CASSQEKRGHVVGTGELFF	TGTGCCAGCAGCCAAGAGAAACGGGGGCATGTTGTGGGGACCGGGGAGCTGTTTTTT
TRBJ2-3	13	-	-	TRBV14	CASSQKGLDTQYF	TGTGCCAGCAGCCAAAAGGGTCTAGATACGCAGTATTTT
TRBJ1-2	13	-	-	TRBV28	CASRESANYGYTF	TGTGCCAGCAGGGAGAGTGCTAACTATGGCTACACCTTC
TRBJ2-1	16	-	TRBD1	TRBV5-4	CASSSRDRGLRDEQFF	TGTGCCAGCAGCTCCCGGGACAGGGGATTACGTGATGAGCAGTTCTTC
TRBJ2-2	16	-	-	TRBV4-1	CASSQFNNRETGELFF	TGCGCCAGCAGCCAATTTAATAACCGGGAAACCGGGGAGCTGTTTTTT
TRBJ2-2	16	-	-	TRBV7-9	CASSLDILDSTGELFF	TGTGCCAGCAGCTTAGATATCCTGGACAGCACCGGGGAGCTGTTTTTT
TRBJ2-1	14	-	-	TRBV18	CASSPPGAYNEQFF	TGTGCCAGCTCACCACCGGGAGCCTACAATGAGCAGTTCTTC
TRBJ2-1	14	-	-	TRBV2	CASIPLVGQSEQFF	TGTGCCAGCATCCCCCTAGTCGGTCAAAGTGAGCAGTTCTTC
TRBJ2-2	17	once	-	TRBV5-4	CASSLPSREANTGELFF	TGTGCCAGCAGCCTCCCGAGCAGGGAGGCGAACACCGGGGAGCTGTTTTTT
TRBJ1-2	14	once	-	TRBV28	CASSFGGASYGYTF	TGTGCCAGCAGTTTTGGGGGCGCGAGCTATGGCTACACCTTC
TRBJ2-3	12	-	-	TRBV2	CASSETRDTQYF	TGTGCCAGCAGTGAAACGCGGGATACGCAGTATTTT
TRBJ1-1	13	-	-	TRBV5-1	CASSQGLNTEAFF	TGCGCCAGCAGCCAGGGACTTAACACTGAAGCTTTCTTT
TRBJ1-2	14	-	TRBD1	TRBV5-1	CASSVGTGGQDYTF	TGCGCCAGCAGCGTAGGGACAGGGGGCCAGGACTACACCTTC
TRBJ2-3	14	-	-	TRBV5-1	CASRFGGAQDTQYF	TGCGCCAGCAGGTTCGGGGGCGCCCAAGATACGCAGTATTTT
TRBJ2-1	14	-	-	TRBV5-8	CASSLRQRGNEQFF	TGTGCCAGCAGCTTGCGCCAGAGGGGCAATGAGCAGTTCTTC
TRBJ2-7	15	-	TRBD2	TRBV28	CASSRPWGGEYEQYF	TGTGCCAGCAGTCGTCCTTGGGGGGGTGAATACGAGCAGTACTTC
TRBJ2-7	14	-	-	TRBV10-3	CAISVQGRWGEQYF	TGTGCCATCAGTGTGCAGGGGAGGTGGGGCGAGCAGTACTTC
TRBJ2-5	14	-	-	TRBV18	CASSTPGVQETQYF	TGTGCCAGCTCAACTCCGGGGGTCCAAGAGACCCAGTACTTC
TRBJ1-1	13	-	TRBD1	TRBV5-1	CASSDREGTEAFF	TGCGCCAGCAGCGACAGGGAGGGAACTGAAGCTTTCTTT
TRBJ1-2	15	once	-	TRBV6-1	CASSEGGEANYGYTF	TGTGCCAGCAGTGAAGGGGGGGAGGCTAACTATGGCTACACCTTC
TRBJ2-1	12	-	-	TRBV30	CAWGKGPSEQFF	TGTGCCTGGGGAAAGGGACCCAGTGAGCAGTTCTTC
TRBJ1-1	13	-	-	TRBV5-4	CASSTQGSTEAFF	TGTGCCAGCAGTACCCAGGGATCCACTGAAGCTTTCTTT
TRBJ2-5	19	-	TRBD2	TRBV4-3	CASSQGCERAGGCEETQYF	TGCGCCAGCAGCCAAGGATGTGAGCGGGCGGGAGGGTGCGAAGAGACCCAGTACTTC
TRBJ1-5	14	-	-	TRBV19	CASSPPQGFQPQHF	TGTGCCAGTAGCCCCCCTCAGGGGTTTCAGCCCCAGCATTTT